A selection of T cell receptor beta chains follows, all from one sample in a study of radiotherapy plus CTLA-4 blockade in lung cancer. The protocol was immunoSEQ multiplex PCR, while the TCRdb copy is restricted to in-frame clones and leaves out a portion. The table shows tens of thousands of clones, with about 72% occurring only once. The sequences come from peripheral blood, collected from a patient treated with radiotherapy plus ipilimumab. These receptor sequences come from a human donor with non-small cell lung cancer who had a complete response to radiotherapy plus ipilimumab. CDR3s include the opening cysteine and the closing phenylalanine or tryptophan. Each record gives: J gene, V gene, D gene, clone size, CDR3 DNA, CDR3 protein. D genes are given only for firm matches. The size of a clone is reported for some rows only, either as once, few or many, or as a class for expanded clones.

J: TRBJ2-1; V: TRBV11-3; D: TRBD2; size: -; DNA: TGTGCCAGCAGCCCGGTGGGCGGGAGTGGATACAATGAGCAGTTCTTC; CDR3: CASSPVGGSGYNEQFF
J: TRBJ2-2; V: TRBV5-4; D: -; size: -; DNA: TGTGCCAGCACCAACGGAAGGGGACGGCTGAACACCGGGGAGCTGTTTTTT; CDR3: CASTNGRGRLNTGELFF
J: TRBJ2-7; V: TRBV11-2; D: -; size: -; DNA: TGTGCCAGCAGCTACGGGACAATACCCGAGCAGTACTTC; CDR3: CASSYGTIPEQYF
J: TRBJ2-1; V: TRBV6-4; D: TRBD2; size: -; DNA: TGTGCCAGCAGTGAACCGGGACTAGCCTTGAATGAGCAGTTCTTC; CDR3: CASSEPGLALNEQFF
J: TRBJ2-5; V: TRBV30; D: -; size: -; DNA: TGTGCCTGGAGTGCCCTTCCATCCCAAACAGGGTACCAAGAGACCCAGTACTTC; CDR3: CAWSALPSQTGYQETQYF
J: TRBJ1-2; V: TRBV7-8; D: TRBD1; size: -; DNA: TGTGCCAGCAGTCGGGACAGGGACGGGGGCTACACCTTC; CDR3: CASSRDRDGGYTF
J: TRBJ1-5; V: TRBV6-1; D: TRBD1; size: once; DNA: TGTGCCAGCAGGCTCGACAGGGATGGTCAGCCCCAGCATTTT; CDR3: CASRLDRDGQPQHF
J: TRBJ1-5; V: TRBV27; D: -; size: once; DNA: TGTGCCAGCAGACTGACTTATAGCAATCAGCCCCAGCATTTT; CDR3: CASRLTYSNQPQHF
J: TRBJ1-1; V: TRBV7-2; D: TRBD1; size: -; DNA: TGTGCCAGCAGCCAACAGGGGGGGAACCCTGAAGCTTTCTTT; CDR3: CASSQQGGNPEAFF
J: TRBJ2-7; V: TRBV29-1; D: TRBD1; size: -; DNA: TGCAGCGTCCGCCCGCCGGGACAGGTCACCGAGCAGTACTTC; CDR3: CSVRPPGQVTEQYF
J: TRBJ1-5; V: TRBV19; D: -; size: once; DNA: TGTGCCAGTAGTCTTCTAAGGGACCGCAATCAGCCCCAGCATTTT; CDR3: CASSLLRDRNQPQHF
J: TRBJ1-1; V: TRBV7-9; D: -; size: -; DNA: TGTGCCAGCAGAAGACAGACGCCCTTGAACACTGAAGCTTTCTTT; CDR3: CASRRQTPLNTEAFF
J: TRBJ2-3; V: TRBV9; D: TRBD2; size: -; DNA: TGTGCCAGCAGCGTAGATGGGTATCGGGCTAGCGGGGACACAGATACGCAGTATTTT; CDR3: CASSVDGYRASGDTDTQYF
J: TRBJ1-5; V: TRBV6-1; D: -; size: once; DNA: TGTGCCACGAAAGGACGGGACAATCAGCCCCAGCATTTT; CDR3: CATKGRDNQPQHF
J: TRBJ1-4; V: TRBV9; D: -; size: -; DNA: TGTGCCAGCAGTCAAAGGGGGGGAAATGAAAAACTGTTTTTT; CDR3: CASSQRGGNEKLFF
J: TRBJ2-2; V: TRBV4-3; D: -; size: -; DNA: TGCGCCAGCAGCCAAGAATGGGGTTGGGCCGGGGAGCTGTTTTTT; CDR3: CASSQEWGWAGELFF
J: TRBJ1-1; V: TRBV20-1; D: -; size: -; DNA: TGCAGTGCTTGGCGGACTGAAGCTTTCTTT; CDR3: CSAWRTEAFF
J: TRBJ1-4; V: TRBV28; D: -; size: -; DNA: TGTGCCAGCAGTCCCCCCAGCCGGACTAATGAAAAACTGTTTTTT; CDR3: CASSPPSRTNEKLFF
J: TRBJ1-2; V: TRBV7-2; D: -; size: -; DNA: TGTGCCAGCAGCTCCGAGGGATTCGGCTACACCTTC; CDR3: CASSSEGFGYTF
J: TRBJ1-1; V: TRBV10-2; D: TRBD1; size: -; DNA: TGCGCCAGCAGTGGAGGGACAGGGGGTAGTGACACTGAAGCTTTCTTT; CDR3: CASSGGTGGSDTEAFF
J: TRBJ2-4; V: TRBV27; D: -; size: -; DNA: TGTGCCAGCAGTTTTCGGGAAGCCAAAAACATTCAGTACTTC; CDR3: CASSFREAKNIQYF
J: TRBJ2-6; V: TRBV19; D: -; size: -; DNA: TGTGCCAGTAGTATTACCCGGACTGCTGGGGCCAACGTCCTGACTTTC; CDR3: CASSITRTAGANVLTF
J: TRBJ2-1; V: TRBV19; D: TRBD2; size: -; DNA: TGTGCCAGTAGGCCGGGAGGGTCCTACAATGAGCAGTTCTTC; CDR3: CASRPGGSYNEQFF
J: TRBJ1-1; V: TRBV7-9; D: TRBD1; size: few; DNA: TGTGCCAGCAGCTTTCACCCGGGACAGAGTATGAACACTGAAGCTTTCTTT; CDR3: CASSFHPGQSMNTEAFF
J: TRBJ2-2; V: TRBV9; D: -; size: -; DNA: TGTGCCAGCAGCACCCAGAACACCGGGGAGCTGTTTTTT; CDR3: CASSTQNTGELFF
J: TRBJ2-7; V: TRBV5-6; D: -; size: few; DNA: TGTGCCAGCAGCTTTATAGTGAAGAACGGCGAGCAGTACTTC; CDR3: CASSFIVKNGEQYF
J: TRBJ2-1; V: TRBV2; D: -; size: once; DNA: TGTGCCAGCAGTTATCGACTAGTGTCCTACAATGAGCAGTTCTTC; CDR3: CASSYRLVSYNEQFF
J: TRBJ1-2; V: TRBV20-1; D: -; size: -; DNA: TGCAGTGCTAGGGAGGGCTATGGCTACACCTTC; CDR3: CSAREGYGYTF
J: TRBJ1-5; V: TRBV27; D: -; size: few; DNA: TGTGCCAGCAGTTTGAGGGGCGGTCAGCCCCAGCATTTT; CDR3: CASSLRGGQPQHF
J: TRBJ1-1; V: TRBV7-2; D: -; size: -; DNA: TGTGCCAGCAGCTTAGTTGGGAACACTGAAGCTTTCTTT; CDR3: CASSLVGNTEAFF
J: TRBJ2-1; V: TRBV2; D: -; size: few; DNA: TGTGCCAGCAGGGGGTGGAAGGGTCTCGATGAGCAGTTCTTC; CDR3: CASRGWKGLDEQFF
J: TRBJ1-2; V: TRBV7-9; D: -; size: -; DNA: TGTGCCAGCCAACCCCCGACAGGCCCGGGGTATGGCTACACCTTC; CDR3: CASQPPTGPGYGYTF